The present T cell receptor beta chain was sequenced within a study of CXCR3 chemokines and chemotherapy response in bladder cancer (dated 2022 in TCRdb). Describing the broader study: The study set out to examine whether the activity of the CXCR3 chemokine system within tumors predicted response to chemotherapy in human bladder cancer.

The germline V gene supplies CDR1 MNHNS and CDR2 SASEGT. Its CDR3 holds 11 amino acids, cysteine through phenylalanine. The kept DNA is CDR3 alone, 33 bases in frame from the first base. V lost 0 bases and J lost 8 bases; the stretch between them is 4 bases long. In this sample, this clonotype turned up many times. Its antigen remains unidentified. Base qualities are missing; no much larger clone stands one base away. Preparation of the library involved PCR. Reads for this sample came from an Illumina HiSeq 2500. TCRdb trimmed the raw reads at Q25, called clones with MiXCR and kept productive beta chains. For every CDR3 protein sequence, its rows merge into one entry that carries the most common genes and DNA. Across this sample there are more than 10,000 distinct CDR3 sequences, with roughly an eighth seen only once. Together, the top ten hold 25% to 30% of the sample.

Sample acquisition took place from a patient whose treatment included neoadjuvant chemotherapy. The chain uses TRBV6-1 and TRBJ2-5, with the identity of the D gene unclear. This clonotype was sampled from a human donor with bladder cancer that did not respond to neoadjuvant chemotherapy. The CDR3 protein: CASSEATTQYF. DNA sequence: TGTGCCAGCAGTGAAGCGACCACCCAGTACTTC.